This T cell receptor (beta chain) was profiled in a study of OX40 agonist ivuxolimab in advanced cancers. The study's findings and limits: The CD4+ and CD8+ T cells in the blood had expanded clonally by week 6 at 0.1 to 3.0 mg/kg. Partial responders receiving 0.1-3.0 mg/kg showed among the lowest clonal expansion.

Only in-frame clones appear in the TCRdb table, and some are missing; sequencing was by immunoSEQ multiplex PCR. The sample lists about 100,000 clones; 90% were seen once. About this clone itself: Antigen: not known.

The sequence came from an adult with an advanced solid tumor such as melanoma, head and neck, liver or kidney cancer. The source was CD4+ or CD8+ T cells sorted from blood, collected in a trial of the OX40 agonist ivuxolimab.

For the CDR3, the DNA is TGTGCCAGCAGCTTGGGCGGGAGGAGATCCTACAATGAGCAGTTCTTC. It specifies CASSLGGRRSYNEQFF. The chain is built from TRBV11-2 and TRBJ2-1; 8 bases fit TRBD2. CDR1 is SGHAT and CDR2 is FQNNGV in the germline V gene. Trimming at V came to 3 bases and at J to 1 base, leaving 5 bases not matched to a gene. The CDR3 spans 16 residues.